The clone carrying this TCR beta chain was detected a few times. The antigen is unknown. Trimming left V 4 bases short and J 2 bases short, with 21 bases between. Germline lookup yields CDR1 SQVTM and CDR2 ANQGSEA. CDR3 length: 16 amino acids. The data derive from a study of CD8 T cells in ankylosing spondylitis. Each CDR3 protein is one row after TCRdb ran MiXCR on the 5' RACE reads. The table records 700,000 to 1,000,000 distinct CDR3 sequences, 10% to 15% of them present only once. General study findings and limits: A TCR beta motif of roughly 8 highly homologous variants seemed to mark ankylosing spondylitis blood.

The source is a male donor with ankylosing spondylitis. The chain has TRBV29-1 and TRBJ2-7, with D perhaps TRBD1 or TRBD2 (5 bases each). The sequenced sample consisted of blood, either unsorted or a sorted T cell fraction (not recorded which). DNA for the CDR3: TGCAGCGTTGGAGCCTGGGGGTCAGGCCTAACCTACGAGCAGTACTTC. Translation gives CSVGAWGSGLTYEQYF.